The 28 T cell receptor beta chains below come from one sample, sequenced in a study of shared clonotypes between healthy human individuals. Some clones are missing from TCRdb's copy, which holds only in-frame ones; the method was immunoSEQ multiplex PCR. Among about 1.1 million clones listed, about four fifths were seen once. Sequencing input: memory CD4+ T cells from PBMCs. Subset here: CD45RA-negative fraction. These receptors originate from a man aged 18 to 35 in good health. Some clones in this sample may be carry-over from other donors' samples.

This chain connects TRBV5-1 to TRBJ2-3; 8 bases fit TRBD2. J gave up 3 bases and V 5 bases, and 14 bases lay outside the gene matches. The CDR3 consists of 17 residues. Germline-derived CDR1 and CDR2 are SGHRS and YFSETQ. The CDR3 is CASSRELAVGKTDTQYF. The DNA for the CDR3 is TGCGCCAGCAGTCGAGAACTAGCGGTGGGGAAAACAGATACGCAGTATTTT.

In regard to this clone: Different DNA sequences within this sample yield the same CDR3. CDR3 in amino acids: CASSVASGNEQFF. The CDR3 region has the DNA TGTGCCAGCAGCGTTGCTAGCGGCAATGAGCAGTTCTTC. The chain carries TRBV9 and TRBJ2-1; 7 bases fit TRBD2. Germline V gives CDR1 SGDLS, CDR2 YYNGEE. The ends lost 2 bases at V and 6 bases at J; junction bases unmatched: 2. The CDR3 spans 13 residues.

This chain's CDR3 is CSVQGNNEQFF. The DNA for the CDR3 is TGCAGCGTCCAGGGTAACAATGAGCAGTTCTTC. J is TRBJ2-1 and V is TRBV29-1; perhaps TRBD1 as D (5 bases). Trimming left V 6 bases short and J 5 bases short, with 8 bases between. The germline gives CDR1 SQVTM, CDR2 ANQGSEA. The CDR3 is made up of 11 amino acids.

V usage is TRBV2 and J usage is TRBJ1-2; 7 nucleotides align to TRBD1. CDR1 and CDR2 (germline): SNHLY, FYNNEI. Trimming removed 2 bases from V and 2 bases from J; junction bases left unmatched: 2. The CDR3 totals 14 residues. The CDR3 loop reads CASSERGLNYGYTF. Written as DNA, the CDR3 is TGTGCCAGCAGTGAAAGGGGGCTAAACTATGGCTACACCTTC.

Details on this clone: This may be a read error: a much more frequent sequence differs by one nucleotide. CDR3: CASSRLGRHVDIRYF. The CDR3 nucleotides are TGTGCCAGCAGCCGCCTAGGGCGCCACGTAGACATTCGGTACTTC. The J gene is TRBJ2-4, the V gene TRBV11-2; D is uncertain. Germline V gene data show CDR1 as SGHAT and CDR2 as FQNNGV. The CDR3 runs to 15 residues.

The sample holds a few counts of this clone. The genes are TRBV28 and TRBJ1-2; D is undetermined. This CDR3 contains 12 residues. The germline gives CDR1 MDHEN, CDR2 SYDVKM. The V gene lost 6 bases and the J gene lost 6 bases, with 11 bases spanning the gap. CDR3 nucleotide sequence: TGTGCCAGCAGACAGTTCGGGCATGGCTACACCTTC. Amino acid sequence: CASRQFGHGYTF.

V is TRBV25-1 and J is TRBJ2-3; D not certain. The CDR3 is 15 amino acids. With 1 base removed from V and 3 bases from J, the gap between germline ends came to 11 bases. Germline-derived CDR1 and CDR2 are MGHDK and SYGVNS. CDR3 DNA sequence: TGTGCCAGCAGTGAATCTGGCAGAGGTACAGATACGCAGTATTTT. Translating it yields CASSESGRGTDTQYF. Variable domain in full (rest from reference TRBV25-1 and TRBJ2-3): EADIYQTPRYLVIGTGKKITLECSQTMGHDKMYWYQQDPGMELHLIHYSYGVNSTEKGDLSSESTVSRIRTEHFPLTLESARPSHTSQYLCASSESGRGTDTQYFGPGTRLTVL.

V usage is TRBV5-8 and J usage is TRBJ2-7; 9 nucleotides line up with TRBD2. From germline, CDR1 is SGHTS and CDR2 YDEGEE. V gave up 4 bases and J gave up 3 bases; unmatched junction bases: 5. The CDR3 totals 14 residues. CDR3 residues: CASSIPSGIYEQYF. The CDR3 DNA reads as TGTGCCAGCAGCATCCCTAGCGGGATCTACGAGCAGTACTTC.

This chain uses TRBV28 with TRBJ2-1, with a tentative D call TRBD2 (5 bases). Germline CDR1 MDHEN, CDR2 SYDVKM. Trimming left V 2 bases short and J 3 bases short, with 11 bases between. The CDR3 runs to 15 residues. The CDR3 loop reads CASSLTGKGYNEQFF. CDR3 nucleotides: TGTGCCAGCAGTTTAACCGGGAAGGGCTACAATGAGCAGTTCTTC.

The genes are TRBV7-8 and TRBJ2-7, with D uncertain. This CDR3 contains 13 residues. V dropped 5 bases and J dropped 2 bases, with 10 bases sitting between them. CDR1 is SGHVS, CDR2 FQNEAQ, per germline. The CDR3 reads CASSRNPTYEQYF. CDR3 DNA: TGTGCCAGCAGCCGCAACCCGACCTACGAGCAGTACTTC.

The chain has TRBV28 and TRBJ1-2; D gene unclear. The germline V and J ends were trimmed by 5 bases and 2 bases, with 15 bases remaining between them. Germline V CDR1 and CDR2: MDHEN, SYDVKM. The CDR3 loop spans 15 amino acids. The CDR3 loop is CASSPSGRANYGYTF. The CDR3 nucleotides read TGTGCCAGCAGTCCTAGCGGTCGGGCCAACTATGGCTACACCTTC.

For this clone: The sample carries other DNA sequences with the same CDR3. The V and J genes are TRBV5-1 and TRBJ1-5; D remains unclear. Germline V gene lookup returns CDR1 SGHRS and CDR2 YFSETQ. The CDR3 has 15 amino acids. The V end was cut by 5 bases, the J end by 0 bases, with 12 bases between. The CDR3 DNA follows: TGCGCCAGCAGGCTTGGGGTTACTAGCAATCAGCCCCAGCATTTT. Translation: CASRLGVTSNQPQHF.

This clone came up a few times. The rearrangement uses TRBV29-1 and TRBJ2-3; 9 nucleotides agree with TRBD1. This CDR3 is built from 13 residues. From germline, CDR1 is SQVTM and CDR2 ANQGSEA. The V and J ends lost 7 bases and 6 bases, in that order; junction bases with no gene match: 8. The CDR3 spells CSGGQGLSDTQYF. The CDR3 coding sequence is TGCAGCGGGGGACAGGGCTTAAGCGATACGCAGTATTTT.

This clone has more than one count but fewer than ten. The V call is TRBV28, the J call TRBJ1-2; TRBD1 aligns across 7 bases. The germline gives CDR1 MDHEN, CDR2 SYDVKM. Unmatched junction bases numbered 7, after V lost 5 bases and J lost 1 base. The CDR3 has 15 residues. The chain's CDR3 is CASSPLQGFNYGYTF. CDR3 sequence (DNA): TGTGCCAGCAGTCCCTTACAGGGGTTTAACTATGGCTACACCTTC.

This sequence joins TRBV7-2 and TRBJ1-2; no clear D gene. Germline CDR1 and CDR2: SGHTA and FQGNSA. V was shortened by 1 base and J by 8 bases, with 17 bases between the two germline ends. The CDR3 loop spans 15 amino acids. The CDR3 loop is CASSLEAGLTGGYTF. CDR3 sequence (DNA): TGTGCCAGCAGCTTAGAGGCAGGTCTAACGGGGGGCTACACCTTC.

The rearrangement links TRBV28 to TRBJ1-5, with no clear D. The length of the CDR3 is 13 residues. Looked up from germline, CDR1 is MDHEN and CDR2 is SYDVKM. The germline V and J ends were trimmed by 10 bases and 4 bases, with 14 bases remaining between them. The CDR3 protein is CATHLGGNQPQHF. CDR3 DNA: TGTGCCACCCACCTGGGCGGGAATCAGCCCCAGCATTTT.

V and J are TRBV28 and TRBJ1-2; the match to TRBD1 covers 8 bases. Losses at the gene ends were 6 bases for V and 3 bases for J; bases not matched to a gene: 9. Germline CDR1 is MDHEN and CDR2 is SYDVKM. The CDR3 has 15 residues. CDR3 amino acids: CASRRSGGAHYGYTF. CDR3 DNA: TGTGCCAGCAGACGATCAGGGGGCGCGCACTATGGCTACACCTTC.

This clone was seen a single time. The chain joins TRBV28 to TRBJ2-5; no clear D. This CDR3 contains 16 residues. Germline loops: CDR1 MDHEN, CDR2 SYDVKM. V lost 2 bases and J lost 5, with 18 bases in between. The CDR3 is CASSLVVHPRTETQYF. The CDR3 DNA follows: TGTGCCAGCAGTTTAGTGGTCCACCCTCGGACGGAGACCCAGTACTTC.

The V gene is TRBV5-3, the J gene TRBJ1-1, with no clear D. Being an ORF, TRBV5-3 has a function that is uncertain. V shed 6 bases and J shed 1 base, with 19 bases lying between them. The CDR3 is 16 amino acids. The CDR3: CARILDLSPSNTEAFF. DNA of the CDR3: TGTGCCAGAATTCTGGACTTATCCCCATCGAACACTGAAGCTTTCTTT.

CDR3 protein: CASTLTGEVSKLFF. The CDR3 DNA reads TGTGCCAGTACCCTCACAGGGGAGGTTTCGAAACTGTTTTTT. The rearrangement joins TRBV19 to TRBJ1-4; 7 bases line up with TRBD1. Per the germline V gene, CDR1 is LNHDA and CDR2 is SQIVND (reference sequence). The CDR3 spans 14 residues. J lost 11 bases, V lost 7 bases, and 13 bases had no gene match.

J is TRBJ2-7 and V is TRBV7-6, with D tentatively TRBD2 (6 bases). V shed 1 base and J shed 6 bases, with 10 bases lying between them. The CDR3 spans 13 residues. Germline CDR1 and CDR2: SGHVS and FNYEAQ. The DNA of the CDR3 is TGTGCCAGCAGCTTAGGATTGGGGGGCGAGCAGTACTTC. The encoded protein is CASSLGLGGEQYF.

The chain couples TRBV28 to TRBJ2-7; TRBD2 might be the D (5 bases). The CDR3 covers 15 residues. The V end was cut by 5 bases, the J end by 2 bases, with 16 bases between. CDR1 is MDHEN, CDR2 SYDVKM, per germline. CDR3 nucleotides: TGTGCCAGCAGTCCCCCCCGGACTCAACCCTACGAGCAGTACTTC. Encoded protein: CASSPPRTQPYEQYF.

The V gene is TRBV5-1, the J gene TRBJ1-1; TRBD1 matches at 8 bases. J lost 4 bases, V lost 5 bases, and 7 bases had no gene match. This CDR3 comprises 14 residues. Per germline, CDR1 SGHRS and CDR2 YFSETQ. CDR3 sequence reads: CASRKQGDSTEAFF. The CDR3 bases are TGCGCCAGCAGAAAACAGGGGGATAGCACTGAAGCTTTCTTT. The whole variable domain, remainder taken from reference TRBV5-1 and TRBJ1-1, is KAGVTQTPRYLIKTRGQQVTLSCSPISGHRSVSWYQQTPGQGLQFLFEYFSETQRNKGNFPGRFSGRQFSNSRSEMNVSTLELGDSALYLCASRKQGDSTEAFFGQGTRLTVV.

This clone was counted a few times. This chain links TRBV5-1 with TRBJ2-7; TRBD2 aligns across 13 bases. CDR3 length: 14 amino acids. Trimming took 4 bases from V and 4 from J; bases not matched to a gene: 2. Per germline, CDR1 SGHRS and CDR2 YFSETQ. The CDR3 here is CASSPTSGRYEQYF. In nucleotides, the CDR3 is TGCGCCAGCAGCCCGACTAGCGGGAGGTACGAGCAGTACTTC.

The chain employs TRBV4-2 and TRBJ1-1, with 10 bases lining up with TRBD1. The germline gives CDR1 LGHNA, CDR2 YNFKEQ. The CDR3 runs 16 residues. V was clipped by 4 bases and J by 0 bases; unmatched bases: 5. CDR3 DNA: TGTGCCAGCAGCCCGGCCGGGACAGGGGTGAACACTGAAGCTTTCTTT. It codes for CASSPAGTGVNTEAFF.

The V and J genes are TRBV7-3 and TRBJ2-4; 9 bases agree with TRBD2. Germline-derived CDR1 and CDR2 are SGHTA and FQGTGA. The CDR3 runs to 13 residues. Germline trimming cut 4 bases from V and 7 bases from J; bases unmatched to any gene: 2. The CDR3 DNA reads TGTGCCAGCAGCTCCGGGACTAGCAACATTCAGTACTTC. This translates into CASSSGTSNIQYF.

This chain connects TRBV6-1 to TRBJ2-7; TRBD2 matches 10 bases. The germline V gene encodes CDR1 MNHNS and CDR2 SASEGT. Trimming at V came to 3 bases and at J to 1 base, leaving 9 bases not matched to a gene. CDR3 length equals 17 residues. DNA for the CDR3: TGTGCCAGCAGTGACTACTTAGCGGGAGGACAATCCTACGAGCAGTACTTC. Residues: CASSDYLAGGQSYEQYF.

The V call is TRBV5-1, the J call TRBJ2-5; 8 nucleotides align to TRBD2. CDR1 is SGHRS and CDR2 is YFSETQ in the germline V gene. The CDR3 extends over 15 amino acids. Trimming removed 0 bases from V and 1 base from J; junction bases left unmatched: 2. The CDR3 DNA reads TGCGCCAGCAGCTTGGTAGGGACTAGCCAAGAGACCCAGTACTTC. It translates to CASSLVGTSQETQYF.